This T cell receptor (beta chain) comes out of a study of T cell clonotyping in hematopoietic cell transplantation. This CDR3 has 15 amino acids. The germline V gene has CDR1 SGDLS and CDR2 YYNGEE. V was pared by 8 bases and J by 0 bases, with 12 bases between. The data were produced by immunoSEQ multiplex PCR, yet TCRdb's version contains in-frame clones alone and is incomplete. The table records about 12,000 clones, 40% to 60% of them present only once. Note on this clone: Its target is not known.

Study conclusions and caveats: Broader posttransplant TCR repertoire diversity was predicted by graft donor and pretransplant recipient Inverse Simpson Index values. After transplant, recipient diversity fell while pathologically expanded clonotypes grew through day 180. At the given depth, recipient repertoires were over 97% de novo clonotypes. Cells were unsorted, so CD4 and CD8 contributions were not separated.

The chain recombines TRBV9 with TRBJ1-6; D gene ambiguous. This receptor was obtained from a man aged 45-65 years in good health. Some clones in this sample may be carry-over from other donors' samples. The sequencing sample was made of peripheral blood mononuclear cells. The CDR3 region has the DNA TGTGCCAGTGGACGAGGGAGCTCCTATAATTCACCCCTCCACTTT. Its protein product is CASGRGSSYNSPLHF.